This TCR beta chain was captured in a study of T cell changes during pregnancy in multiple sclerosis. The method was immunoSEQ multiplex PCR; TCRdb's version includes in-frame clones alone and lacks a portion of them. Of around 100,000 clones in the sample, 90% to 95% are singletons; the top ten hold over 1.5%. The germline V gene has CDR1 GTSNPN and CDR2 SVGIG (reference sequence). V lost 3 bases and J 1 base, leaving 12 bases between the germline ends. The CDR3 extends over 14 amino acids. The rearrangement joins TRBV30 to TRBJ1-1; D is perhaps TRBD1 (6 bases). The source of this sequence is a female donor with multiple sclerosis, enrolled in a pregnancy study. The material was peripheral blood, obtained in the third trimester of pregnancy. CDR3 amino acids: CAWRGSTGNTEAFF. The CDR3 nucleotides read TGTGCCTGGAGAGGGTCGACAGGGAACACTGAAGCTTTCTTT.